One T cell receptor (beta chain) is described in this entry. As yet, its antigen is unknown. The data belong to a study of cytomegalovirus exposure and HLA in healthy donors. Study-wide findings and caveats: Near-uniform donor sequencing depth was presumed by presence/absence analyses. After further analysis at a later stage, roughly 15,000 TCR beta sequences were associated with HLA alleles at 0.05 false discovery rate. In most subjects, TCR beta sequences reportedly gave accurate predictions of HLA-A and HLA-B alleles.

PCR was performed using 60 Vbeta and 13 Jbeta primers. Authors' methods: Later, tens of millions of unique TCR beta chains were counted in an analysis, and about 10 million of them were shared. Method: immunoSEQ multiplex PCR; TCRdb's copy keeps in-frame clones and lacks some. V and J calls and clone size come straight from that table; D and trimming were deduced from the DNA. Of under 250,000 clones detected, around four fifths appear once; the ten largest clones hold approximately 0.49%. Trimming cost V 3 bases and J 0 bases; bases outside gene matches: 9. The germline V gene encodes CDR1 WSHSY and CDR2 SAAADI. The CDR3 has 18 residues.

The V gene is TRBV10-2, the J gene TRBJ1-3; 9 bases are shared with TRBD1. Specimen: PBMCs. This receptor was identified in a boy under 18 in good health and CMV-seronegative. The CDR3 DNA follows: TGCGCCAGCAGTGAATTCGGGACAGGGATCACCTCTGGAAACACCATATATTTT. Protein sequence: CASSEFGTGITSGNTIYF.